These T cell receptor beta chains were read from a single sample in a study of CD8+CD57+ T cells in acquired aplastic anemia. TCRdb analysed the reads with MiXCR anew, one entry per CDR3 protein. The profile shows around 130,000 distinct CDR3 sequences, 40% to 60% of them singletons. Specimen: sorted CD4+, CD8+, or CD8+CD57+ T cells (not recorded which) from PBMCs. All receptors derive from a human donor in good health, serving as a control. Each CDR3 is given with its conserved first and last residue. The D gene is left open where the match is weak. A row's size may be missing; if present it is once, few, many or a size class.

d_call: TRBD1; clone_size: .; j_call: TRBJ1-6; v_call: TRBV7-2; cdr3_aa: CASGDRRFYSPLHF; cdr3_nt: TGTGCCAGCGGGGACAGGAGATTTTATTCACCCCTCCACTTT
d_call: TRBD1; clone_size: .; j_call: TRBJ1-1; v_call: TRBV29-1; cdr3_aa: CSVRTSGTANTEAFF; cdr3_nt: TGCAGCGTACGGACATCCGGGACAGCGAACACTGAAGCTTTCTTT
d_call: .; clone_size: many; j_call: TRBJ1-5; v_call: TRBV19; cdr3_aa: CASSRAGARNQPQHF; cdr3_nt: TGTGCCAGTAGTAGGGCAGGGGCCCGCAATCAGCCCCAGCATTTT
d_call: .; clone_size: once; j_call: TRBJ1-6; v_call: TRBV25-1; cdr3_aa: CASSAVGGNSPLHF; cdr3_nt: TGTGCCAGCAGCGCTGTGGGCGGGAACTCACCCCTCCACTTT
d_call: TRBD1; clone_size: .; j_call: TRBJ2-3; v_call: TRBV5-6; cdr3_aa: CASSLARGQADTQYF; cdr3_nt: TGTGCCAGCAGCTTAGCTAGAGGACAGGCGGATACGCAGTATTTT
d_call: TRBD2; clone_size: .; j_call: TRBJ2-3; v_call: TRBV7-2; cdr3_aa: CASSFGGELAGGGTQYF; cdr3_nt: TGTGCCAGCAGCTTTGGGGGCGAACTAGCGGGGGGGGGTACGCAGTATTTT
d_call: .; clone_size: .; j_call: TRBJ1-2; v_call: TRBV10-3; cdr3_aa: CAISVRQNYGYTF; cdr3_nt: TGTGCCATCAGTGTCCGGCAGAACTATGGCTACACCTTC
d_call: .; clone_size: many; j_call: TRBJ2-5; v_call: TRBV18; cdr3_aa: CASSPRGEETQYF; cdr3_nt: TGTGCCAGCTCACCGAGGGGGGAAGAGACCCAGTACTTC
d_call: .; clone_size: .; j_call: TRBJ1-2; v_call: TRBV11-2; cdr3_aa: CASSLGEPIYGYTF; cdr3_nt: TGTGCCAGCAGCTTAGGGGAGCCCATCTATGGCTACACCTTC
d_call: TRBD1; clone_size: .; j_call: TRBJ1-5; v_call: TRBV2; cdr3_aa: CASGRDRSDQPQHF; cdr3_nt: TGTGCCAGCGGCCGGGACAGGTCGGATCAGCCCCAGCATTTT
d_call: TRBD1; clone_size: .; j_call: TRBJ2-7; v_call: TRBV11-1; cdr3_aa: CASSTPGTGGKFGEQYF; cdr3_nt: TGTGCCAGCAGCACCCCCGGGACAGGGGGCAAGTTCGGCGAGCAGTACTTC
d_call: .; clone_size: .; j_call: TRBJ1-5; v_call: TRBV7-9; cdr3_aa: CASSLGSQPQHF; cdr3_nt: TGTGCCAGCAGCTTAGGGAGCCAGCCCCAGCATTTT
d_call: TRBD2; clone_size: many; j_call: TRBJ2-1; v_call: TRBV4-3; cdr3_aa: CASSLSGGEQFF; cdr3_nt: TGCGCCAGCAGCCTTAGCGGGGGTGAGCAGTTCTTC
d_call: .; clone_size: many; j_call: TRBJ1-2; v_call: TRBV4-3; cdr3_aa: CASSQDSGRANGYTF; cdr3_nt: TGCGCCAGCAGCCAAGATAGCGGCAGGGCTAATGGCTACACCTTC